This T cell receptor (beta chain) was obtained from a study of T cells in tuberculosis. Germline V gene sequence: CDR1 LGHNA, CDR2 YNFKEQ. The CDR3 sequence is 15 residues long. Between the trimmed V and J ends, which lost 4 bases and 5 bases, there was a span of 17 bases. Study-wide findings and caveats: Shorter CDR3-alpha in active tuberculosis partly drove smaller distances. Smaller distances to GMM-specific TCRs suggested their expansion in active tuberculosis.

The table came from immunoSEQ multiplex PCR; TCRdb's copy has only in-frame clones and leaves some out. The sample has about 23,000 clones; around 95% are singletons. At study entry, adolescents had tuberculin skin tests and IGRA screening. This clone was recorded only once. The antigen is not known. The rearrangement joins TRBV4-2 to TRBJ1-1, with D perhaps matching TRBD1 (6 bases). The origin of this receptor is a donor between 10 and 35 years old with latent tuberculosis or without tuberculosis infection. The sample comprised PBMCs. The CDR3 DNA reads as TGTGCCAGCAGCCCGGAACAGGGAATTGGGACTGAAGCTTTCTTT. Its protein product is CASSPEQGIGTEAFF.